Only one count was recorded for the clone carrying this T cell receptor (beta chain). Its antigen is currently unknown. TCRdb independently ran MiXCR on the 5' RACE reads; one entry per CDR3 protein. Among under 250,000 distinct CDR3 sequences listed, roughly 15% were seen once. The data belong to a study of T-cell memory formation after mild COVID-19. The study, taken as a whole, reports: In pre-infection memory, a portion of responding clones appeared, which suggested that cross-reactive memory joined.

The receptor comes from an adult woman who had mild COVID-19 (a few samples of this study predate the infection). Cell type and time point are not known. The sequenced sample consisted of PBMCs or a T cell subset sorted from them (not recorded which).

The CDR3 nucleotides are TGTGCTAGTGGTTTCGGGGGAAATCAGCCCCAGCATTTT. As protein: CASGFGGNQPQHF. This chain joins TRBV12-5 and TRBJ1-5; D perhaps matches TRBD1 (5 bases). The V gene's germline CDR1 is LGHNT and CDR2 FRNRAP. V lost 3 bases, J lost 4 bases, and 7 bases lay in between. The CDR3 consists of 13 residues.